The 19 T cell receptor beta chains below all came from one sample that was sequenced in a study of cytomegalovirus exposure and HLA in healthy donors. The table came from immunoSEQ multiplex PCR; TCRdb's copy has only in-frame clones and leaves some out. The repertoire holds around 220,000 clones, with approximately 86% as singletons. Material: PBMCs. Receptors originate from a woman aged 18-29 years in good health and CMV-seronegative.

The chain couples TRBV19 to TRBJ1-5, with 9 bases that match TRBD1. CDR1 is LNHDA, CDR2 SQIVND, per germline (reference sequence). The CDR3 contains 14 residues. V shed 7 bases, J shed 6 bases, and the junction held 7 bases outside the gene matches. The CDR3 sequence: CASKGQGSVQPQHF. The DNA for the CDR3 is TGTGCCAGTAAGGGACAGGGTTCAGTTCAGCCCCAGCATTTT. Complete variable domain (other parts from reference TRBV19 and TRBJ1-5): DGGITQSPKYLFRKEGQNVTLSCEQNLNHDAMYWYRQDPGQGLRLIYYSQIVNDFQKGDIAEGYSVSREKKESFPLTVTSAQKNPTAFYLCASKGQGSVQPQHFGDGTRLSIL.

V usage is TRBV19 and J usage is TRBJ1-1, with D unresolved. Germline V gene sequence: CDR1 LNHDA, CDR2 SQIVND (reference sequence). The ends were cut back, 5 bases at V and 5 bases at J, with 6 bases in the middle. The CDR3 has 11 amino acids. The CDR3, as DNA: TGTGCCAGTAGTGCCGGGACTGAAGCTTTCTTT. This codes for CASSAGTEAFF.

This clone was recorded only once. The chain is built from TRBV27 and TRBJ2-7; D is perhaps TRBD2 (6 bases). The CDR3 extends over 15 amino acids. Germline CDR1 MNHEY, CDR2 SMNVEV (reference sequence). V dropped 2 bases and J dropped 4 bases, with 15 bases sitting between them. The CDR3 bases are TGTGCCAGCAGTTTAAAGGCGGGATTTGCTTACGAGCAGTACTTC. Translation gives CASSLKAGFAYEQYF.

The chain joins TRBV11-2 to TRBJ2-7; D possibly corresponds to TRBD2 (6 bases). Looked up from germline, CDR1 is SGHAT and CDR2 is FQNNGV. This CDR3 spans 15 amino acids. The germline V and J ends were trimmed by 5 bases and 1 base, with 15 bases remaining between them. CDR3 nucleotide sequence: TGTGCCAGCAGCGTGGGGGGTTATACTTCCTACGAGCAGTACTTC. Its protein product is CASSVGGYTSYEQYF.

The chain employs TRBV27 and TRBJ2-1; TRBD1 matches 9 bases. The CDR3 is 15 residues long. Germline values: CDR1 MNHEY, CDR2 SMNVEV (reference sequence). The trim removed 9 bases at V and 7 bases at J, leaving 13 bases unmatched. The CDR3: CASKPGQGSVNEQFF. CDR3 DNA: TGTGCCAGTAAACCGGGACAGGGTTCGGTAAATGAGCAGTTCTTC.

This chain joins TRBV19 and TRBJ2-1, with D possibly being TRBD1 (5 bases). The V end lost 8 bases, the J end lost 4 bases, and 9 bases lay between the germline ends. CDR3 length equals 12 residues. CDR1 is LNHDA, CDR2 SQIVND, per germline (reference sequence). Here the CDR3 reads CASAPGYNEQFF. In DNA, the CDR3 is TGTGCCAGTGCCCCAGGGTACAATGAGCAGTTCTTC.

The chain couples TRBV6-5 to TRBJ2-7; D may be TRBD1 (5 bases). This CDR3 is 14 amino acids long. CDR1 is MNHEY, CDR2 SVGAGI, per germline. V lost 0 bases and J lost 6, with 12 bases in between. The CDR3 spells CASSYSAGPGEQYF. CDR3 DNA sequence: TGTGCCAGCAGTTACTCGGCAGGGCCGGGCGAGCAGTACTTC.

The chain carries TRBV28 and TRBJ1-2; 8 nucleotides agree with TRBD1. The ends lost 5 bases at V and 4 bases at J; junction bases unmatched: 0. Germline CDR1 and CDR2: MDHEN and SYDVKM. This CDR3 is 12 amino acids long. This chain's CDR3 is CASSGQGYGYTF. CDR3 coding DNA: TGTGCCAGCAGTGGACAGGGCTATGGCTACACCTTC.

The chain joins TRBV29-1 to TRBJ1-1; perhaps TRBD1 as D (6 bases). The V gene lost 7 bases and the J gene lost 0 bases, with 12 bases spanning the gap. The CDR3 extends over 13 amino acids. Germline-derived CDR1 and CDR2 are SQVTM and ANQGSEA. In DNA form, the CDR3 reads TGCAGCGGGTACAGGGACATGAACACTGAAGCTTTCTTT. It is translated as CSGYRDMNTEAFF.

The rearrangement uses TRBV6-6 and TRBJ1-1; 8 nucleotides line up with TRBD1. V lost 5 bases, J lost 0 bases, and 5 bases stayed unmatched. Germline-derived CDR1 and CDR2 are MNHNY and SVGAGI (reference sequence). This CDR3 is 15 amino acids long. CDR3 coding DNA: TGTGCCAGCAGTGACAGGGGCGGCGTGAACACTGAAGCTTTCTTT. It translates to CASSDRGGVNTEAFF.

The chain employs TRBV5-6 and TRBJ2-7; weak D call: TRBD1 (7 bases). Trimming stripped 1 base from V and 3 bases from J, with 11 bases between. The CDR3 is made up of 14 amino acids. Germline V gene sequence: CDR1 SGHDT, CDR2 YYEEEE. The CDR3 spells CASSLIRGVYEQYF. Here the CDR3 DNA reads TGTGCCAGCAGCTTGATCAGGGGGGTCTACGAGCAGTACTTC.

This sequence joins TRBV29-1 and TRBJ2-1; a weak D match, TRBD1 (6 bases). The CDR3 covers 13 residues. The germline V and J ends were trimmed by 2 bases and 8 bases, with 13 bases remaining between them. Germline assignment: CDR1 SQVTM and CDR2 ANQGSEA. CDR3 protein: CSVEQGNIDEQFF. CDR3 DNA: TGCAGCGTTGAACAGGGGAATATCGATGAGCAGTTCTTC.

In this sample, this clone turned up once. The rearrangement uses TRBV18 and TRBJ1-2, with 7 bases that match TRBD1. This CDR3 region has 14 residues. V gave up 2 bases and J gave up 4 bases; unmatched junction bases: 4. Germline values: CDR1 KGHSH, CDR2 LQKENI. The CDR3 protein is CASSPSAGGYGYTF. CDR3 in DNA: TGTGCCAGCTCACCATCGGCAGGGGGCTATGGCTACACCTTC.

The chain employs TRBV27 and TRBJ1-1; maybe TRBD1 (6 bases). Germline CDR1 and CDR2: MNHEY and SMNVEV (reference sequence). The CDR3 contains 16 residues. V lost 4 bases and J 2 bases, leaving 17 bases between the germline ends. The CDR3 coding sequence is TGTGCCAGCAGTTCATTAAAGACAGGCGTAAACACTGAAGCTTTCTTT. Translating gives CASSSLKTGVNTEAFF.

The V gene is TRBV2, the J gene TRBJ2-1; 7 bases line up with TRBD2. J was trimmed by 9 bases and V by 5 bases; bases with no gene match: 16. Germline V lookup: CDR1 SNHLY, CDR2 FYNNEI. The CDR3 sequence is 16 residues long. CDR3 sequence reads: CASSLGEGGTVGEQFF. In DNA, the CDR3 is TGTGCCAGCAGTCTGGGGGAGGGAGGGACGGTGGGTGAGCAGTTCTTC.

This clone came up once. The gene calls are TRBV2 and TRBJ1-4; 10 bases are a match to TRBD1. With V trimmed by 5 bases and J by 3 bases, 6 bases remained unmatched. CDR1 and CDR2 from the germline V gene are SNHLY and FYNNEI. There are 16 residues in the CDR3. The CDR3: CASSLTGGRANEKLFF. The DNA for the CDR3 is TGTGCCAGCAGTTTGACAGGGGGCCGGGCTAATGAAAAACTGTTTTTT.

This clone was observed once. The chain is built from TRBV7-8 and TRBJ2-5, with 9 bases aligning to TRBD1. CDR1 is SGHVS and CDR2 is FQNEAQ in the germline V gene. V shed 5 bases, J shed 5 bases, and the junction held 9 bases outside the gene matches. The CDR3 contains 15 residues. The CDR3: CASSPGDRAYETQYF. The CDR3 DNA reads TGTGCCAGCAGCCCCGGGGACAGGGCTTACGAGACCCAGTACTTC. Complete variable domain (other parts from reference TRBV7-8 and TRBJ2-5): GAGVSQSPRYKVAKRGQDVALRCDPISGHVSLFWYQQALGQGPEFLTYFQNEAQLDKSGLPSDRFFAERPEGSVSTLKIQRTQQEDSAVYLCASSPGDRAYETQYFGPGTRLLVL.

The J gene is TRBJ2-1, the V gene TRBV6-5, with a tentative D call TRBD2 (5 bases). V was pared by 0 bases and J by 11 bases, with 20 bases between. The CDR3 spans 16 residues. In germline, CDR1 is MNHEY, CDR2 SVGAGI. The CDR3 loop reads CASSYSRGRNHLKQFF. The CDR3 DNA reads TGTGCCAGCAGTTACTCTCGGGGTCGAAACCACCTAAAGCAGTTCTTC.

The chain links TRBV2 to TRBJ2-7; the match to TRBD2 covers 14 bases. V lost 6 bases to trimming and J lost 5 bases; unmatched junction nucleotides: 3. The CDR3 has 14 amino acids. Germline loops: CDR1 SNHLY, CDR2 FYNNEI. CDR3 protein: CASRGLAGVNEQYF. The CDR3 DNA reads TGTGCCAGCAGGGGACTAGCGGGAGTAAACGAGCAGTACTTC. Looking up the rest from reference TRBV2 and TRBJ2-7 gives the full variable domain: EPEVTQTPSHQVTQMGQEVILRCVPISNHLYFYWYRQILGQKVEFLVSFYNNEISEKSEIFDDQFSVERPDGSNFTLKIRSTKLEDSAMYFCASRGLAGVNEQYFGPGTRLTVT.